This TCR beta chain stems from a study of blood T cell repertoires in COVID-19. V shed 1 base, J shed 9 bases, and the junction held 2 bases outside the gene matches. The CDR3 has 12 residues. The germline V gene encodes CDR1 KGHDR and CDR2 SFDVKD. Authors' processing steps: Reference gene primers were amplified, and this amplification served to estimate nucleated cell counts. The method was immunoSEQ multiplex PCR; TCRdb's version includes in-frame clones alone and lacks a portion of them. V and J calls and clone size follow that table, whereas D and trimming were derived from the DNA. The sample contains under 200,000 clones, roughly nine tenths of which appear only once. A Seattle source enrolled patients during active infection and followed them longitudinally.

V usage is TRBV24-1 and J usage is TRBJ2-7, with 7 bases aligning to TRBD2. The sequence came from an older woman with COVID-19, enrolled during active disease. The specimen sequenced was peripheral blood. The CDR3 DNA follows: TGTGCCACCAGTGATTTCACGGGAGGGCAGTACTTC. Protein sequence: CATSDFTGGQYF.